Listed below are T cell receptor beta chains from one sample, sequenced in a study of T cell responses to AZD1222 COVID-19 vaccine. TCRdb keeps only in-frame clones here, not all; method: immunoSEQ multiplex PCR. The sample consists of 150,000 to 200,000 clones, around nine tenths of them appearing once. Material: peripheral blood, obtained 28 days after the second AZD1222 dose. These receptors were obtained from an adult who received the AZD1222 COVID-19 vaccine. CDR3s include the opening cysteine and the closing phenylalanine or tryptophan. The D gene is left open where the match is weak. Size is stated for part of the rows, as once, few or many counts, or as a class when the clone is expanded.

clone_size d_call j_call v_call cdr3_nt cdr3_aa
NA NA TRBJ2-7 TRBV27 TGTGCCAGCAGGCCCGGGACTGGGGCCTACGAGCAGTACTTC CASRPGTGAYEQYF
NA NA TRBJ1-2 TRBV30 TGTGCCTGGAGTCAGGGCTATGGCTACACCTTC CAWSQGYGYTF
NA TRBD1 TRBJ1-1 TRBV5-1 TGCGCCAGCAGCTTTGGACAGGGGGCTTTCCAAAACACTGAAGCTTTCTTT CASSFGQGAFQNTEAFF
NA TRBD1 TRBJ2-3 TRBV30 TGTGCCTGGGGAGGACAGGGGAGACGCACAGATACGCAGTATTTT CAWGGQGRRTDTQYF
once TRBD1 TRBJ1-1 TRBV12-3/TRBV12-4 TGTGCCAGCAGCTGGACAGGCGGTGAAGCTTTCTTT CASSWTGGEAFF
NA NA TRBJ1-1 TRBV5-1 TGCGCCAGCAGCTTGGCCATAGGACCAGGGAACACTGAAGCTTTCTTT CASSLAIGPGNTEAFF
NA NA TRBJ1-1 TRBV5-4 TGTGCCAGCAGCTTGGTGGGTAGTCACACTGAAGCTTTCTTT CASSLVGSHTEAFF
NA NA TRBJ2-1 TRBV4-3 TGCGCCAGCAGCCAAGATCGGGCAGGTGTCTACAATGAGCAGTTCTTC CASSQDRAGVYNEQFF
NA NA TRBJ2-1 TRBV3-1/TRBV3-2 TGTGCCAGCAGCCAAGAGGGACTGGCACTCTACAATGAGCAGTTCTTC CASSQEGLALYNEQFF
NA NA TRBJ1-1 TRBV20-1 TGCAGTGCTAGTAAGGCAGAGGGAAACACTGAAGCTTTCTTT CSASKAEGNTEAFF
NA NA TRBJ2-7 TRBV2 TGTGCCAGCAGCTACATAGCCGGGTACGGGGAGCAGTACTTC CASSYIAGYGEQYF
NA TRBD1 TRBJ2-7 TRBV4-1 TGCGCCAGCAGCCTCCCCTCGGGACAGCGAACCTACGAGCAGTACTTC CASSLPSGQRTYEQYF
NA NA TRBJ1-2 TRBV2 TGTGCCAGCACACAGGGTCCTCTGGCCTATGGCTACACCTTC CASTQGPLAYGYTF
NA NA TRBJ1-1 TRBV18 TGTGCCAGCTCACCGATTACAGGGATGAACACTGAAGCTTTCTTT CASSPITGMNTEAFF
NA TRBD1 TRBJ1-4 TRBV15 TGTGCCACCAGCAAGTACAGGGGGAGAAATGAAAAACTGTTTTTT CATSKYRGRNEKLFF
NA NA TRBJ1-2 TRBV28 TGTGCCAGCAGTCTACAGGGAAGCTATGGCTACACCTTC CASSLQGSYGYTF
NA NA TRBJ1-2 TRBV29-1 TGCAGCGTTCATGGCTACACCTTC CSVHGYTF
NA NA TRBJ1-2 TRBV3-1/TRBV3-2 TGTGCCAGCAGCCCGTCGGCTGGGGGGGTTGGTGGCTACACCTTC CASSPSAGGVGGYTF
NA NA TRBJ1-5 TRBV19 TGTGCCAGTACTTGGGGTGAGACAGCAGGGACGCCCCAGCATTTT CASTWGETAGTPQHF
NA TRBD2 TRBJ2-7 TRBV2 TGTGCCAGCAGTGAATATCGACTAGCGGCCTCCTACGAGCAGTACTTC CASSEYRLAASYEQYF
NA NA TRBJ1-3 TRBV11-2 TGTGCCAGCAGCCCACCATCGGTGGTGGACACCATATATTTT CASSPPSVVDTIYF
NA NA TRBJ1-1 TRBV19 TGTGCCAGTAGTCTGGGCCCGAACACTGAAGCTTTCTTT CASSLGPNTEAFF
NA NA TRBJ1-2 TRBV20-1 TGCAGCGCAAGTCTCTCAGGGCGAGATGGCTACACCTTC CSASLSGRDGYTF
many NA TRBJ2-2 TRBV2 TGTGCCAGCGATGCGGGGACCGGGGAGCTGTTTTTT CASDAGTGELFF
NA NA TRBJ2-1 TRBV20-1 TGCAGTGCTAGTGATGGGGCGGGGGCCCGCATAACCTACAATGAGCAGTTCTTC CSASDGAGARITYNEQFF
few NA TRBJ1-6 TRBV7-8 TGTGCCAGCAGCTTAGTTGGTAGGACGGGTGGTTCACCCCTCCACTTT CASSLVGRTGGSPLHF
NA NA TRBJ1-1 TRBV2 TGTGCCAGCAGTGTCCTGAGACAGCAGAACACTGAAGCTTTCTTT CASSVLRQQNTEAFF
NA NA TRBJ1-3 TRBV5-1 TGCGCCAGCAGCTTGGGCGGCCCTAGCTCTGGAAACACCATATATTTT CASSLGGPSSGNTIYF
NA NA TRBJ1-1 TRBV6-6 TGTGCCAGCAGTTCCCACGGGGCGAACACTGAAGCTTTCTTT CASSSHGANTEAFF
NA NA TRBJ1-3 TRBV11-2 TGTGCCAGCAGCTTACGACCGAGGGGTGGAAACACCATATATTTT CASSLRPRGGNTIYF
NA NA TRBJ1-5 TRBV7-2 TGTGCCAGCAGCCAAACTAACAGGGTCCAGCCCCAGCATTTT CASSQTNRVQPQHF
NA TRBD1 TRBJ2-1 TRBV19 TGTGCCAGTAGTAAGCAACTGTACCGGGACAGGGCAGAAAAAGGGCAGTTCTTC CASSKQLYRDRAEKGQFF
NA NA TRBJ1-5 TRBV9 TGTGCCAGCAGCCCATCGTGGGAGATCAATCAGCCCCAGCATTTT CASSPSWEINQPQHF
NA NA TRBJ1-3 TRBV18 TGTGCCAGCTCACCCACCGCAGGAGACCTCTCTGGAAACACCATATATTTT CASSPTAGDLSGNTIYF
once NA TRBJ1-2 TRBV5-1 TGCGCCAGCAGCTTCGAATGGGACGAAACTAACTATGGCTACACCTTC CASSFEWDETNYGYTF
NA NA TRBJ1-2 TRBV19 TGTGCCAGTAGTATAGATCCGGGCGGGAGCTATGGCTACACCTTC CASSIDPGGSYGYTF
NA NA TRBJ2-2 TRBV5-1 TGCGCCAGCAGCTTGGGGGCTGCGAACACCGGGGAGCTGTTTTTT CASSLGAANTGELFF
NA NA TRBJ2-2 TRBV6-5 TGTGCCAGTCTTGTGGCTGGGGCTAACACCGGGGAGCTGTTTTTT CASLVAGANTGELFF
NA NA TRBJ1-1 TRBV5-1 TGCGCCAGCAGCTTGGTTCCGGGCGAGAACACTGAAGCTTTCTTT CASSLVPGENTEAFF
NA TRBD1 TRBJ1-4 TRBV5-1 TGCGCCAGCAGCTTCTCACAGGGGGGAGAGGGTATTGAAAAACTGTTTTTT CASSFSQGGEGIEKLFF
NA TRBD1 TRBJ1-6 TRBV6-5 TGTGCCAGCAGTTTCGGGACAGGGGGCTATTCACCCCTCCACTTT CASSFGTGGYSPLHF
once TRBD2 TRBJ2-1 TRBV4-2 TGTGCCAGCAGCCAAGCGGCTAGCGGGGTGAACAATGAGCAGTTCTTC CASSQAASGVNNEQFF
NA TRBD1 TRBJ1-2 TRBV2 TGTGCCAGCATTCTACAGGGGAACTATGGCTACACCTTC CASILQGNYGYTF
few TRBD1 TRBJ1-2 TRBV19 TGTGCCAGTAGTACTTGGACAGGGTTCTATGGCTACACCTTC CASSTWTGFYGYTF
NA NA TRBJ2-2 TRBV7-9 TGTGCCAGCAGCTTATCAGAGAACACCGGGGAGCTGTTTTTT CASSLSENTGELFF
NA TRBD1 TRBJ1-5 TRBV6-2/TRBV6-3 TGTGCCAGCAGTTACCTAACAGGGGGGCAGCCCCAGCATTTT CASSYLTGGQPQHF
NA NA TRBJ1-2 TRBV7-9 TGTGCCAGCAGCTTAGCAGGGTCGGTCGGCTATGAGGGCTACACCTTC CASSLAGSVGYEGYTF
NA NA TRBJ2-7 TRBV7-9 TGTGCCAGCAGCACTCCCCCCCAGGGCTCGGGGAGAGAGCAGTACTTC CASSTPPQGSGREQYF